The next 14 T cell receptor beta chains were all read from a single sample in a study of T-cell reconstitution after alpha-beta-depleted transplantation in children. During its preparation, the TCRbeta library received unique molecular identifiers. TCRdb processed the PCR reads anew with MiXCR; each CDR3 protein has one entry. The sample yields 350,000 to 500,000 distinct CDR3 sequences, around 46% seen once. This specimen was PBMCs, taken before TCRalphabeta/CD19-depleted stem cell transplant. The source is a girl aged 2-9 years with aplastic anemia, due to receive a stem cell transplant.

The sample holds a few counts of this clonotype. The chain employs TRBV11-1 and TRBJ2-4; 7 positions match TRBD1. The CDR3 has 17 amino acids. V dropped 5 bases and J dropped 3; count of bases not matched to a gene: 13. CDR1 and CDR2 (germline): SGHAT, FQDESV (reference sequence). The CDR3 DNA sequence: TGTGCCAGCAGCCGAAGAGGGTCACAGGGGATCAAAAACATTCAGTACTTC. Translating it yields CASSRRGSQGIKNIQYF.

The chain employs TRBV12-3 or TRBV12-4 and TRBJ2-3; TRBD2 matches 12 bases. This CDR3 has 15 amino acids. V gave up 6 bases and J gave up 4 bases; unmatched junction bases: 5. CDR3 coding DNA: TGTGCCAGCAGGACTAGCGGGAGTTTCCCAGATACGCAGTATTTT. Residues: CASRTSGSFPDTQYF.

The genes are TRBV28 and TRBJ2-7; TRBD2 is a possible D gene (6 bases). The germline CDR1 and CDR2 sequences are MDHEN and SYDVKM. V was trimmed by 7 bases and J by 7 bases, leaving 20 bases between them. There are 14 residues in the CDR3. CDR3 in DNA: TGTGCCAGCATTCTAGCGCGAGGGCCCGGTGAGCAGTACTTC. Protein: CASILARGPGEQYF.

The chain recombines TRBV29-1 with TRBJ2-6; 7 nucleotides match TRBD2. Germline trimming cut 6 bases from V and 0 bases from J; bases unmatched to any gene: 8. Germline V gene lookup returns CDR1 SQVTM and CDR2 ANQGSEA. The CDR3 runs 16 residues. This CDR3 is CSVLPTSVSGANVLTF. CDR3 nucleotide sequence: TGCAGCGTCCTGCCCACTAGCGTCTCTGGGGCCAACGTCCTGACTTTC.

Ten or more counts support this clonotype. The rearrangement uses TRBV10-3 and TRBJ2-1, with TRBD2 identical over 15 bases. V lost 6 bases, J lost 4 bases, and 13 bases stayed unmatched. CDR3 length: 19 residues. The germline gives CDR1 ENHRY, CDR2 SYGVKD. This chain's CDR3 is CAIRPGLAGGYLQYNEQFF. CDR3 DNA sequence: TGTGCCATCAGGCCGGGACTAGCGGGAGGTTATCTCCAGTACAATGAGCAGTTCTTC.

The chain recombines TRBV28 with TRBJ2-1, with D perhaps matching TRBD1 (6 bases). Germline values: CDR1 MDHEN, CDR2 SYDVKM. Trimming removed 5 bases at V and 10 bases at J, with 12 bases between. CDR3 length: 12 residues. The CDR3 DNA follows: TGTGCCAGCAGTACAGGGTATCGCGAGCAGTTCTTC. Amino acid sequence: CASSTGYREQFF.

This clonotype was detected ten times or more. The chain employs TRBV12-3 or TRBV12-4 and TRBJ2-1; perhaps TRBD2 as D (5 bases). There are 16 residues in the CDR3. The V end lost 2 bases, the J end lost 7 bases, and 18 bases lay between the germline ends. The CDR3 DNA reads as TGTGCCAGCAGTTTAAAGGCGCGTTCCCGGGGTAATGAGCAGTTCTTC. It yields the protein CASSLKARSRGNEQFF.

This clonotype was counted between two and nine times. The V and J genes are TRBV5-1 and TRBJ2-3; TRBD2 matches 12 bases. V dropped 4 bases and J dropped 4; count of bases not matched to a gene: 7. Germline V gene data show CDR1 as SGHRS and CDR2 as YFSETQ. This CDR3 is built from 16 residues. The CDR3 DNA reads TGCGCCAGCAGCGCCGGACTAGCGGGGTTCGCAGATACGCAGTATTTT. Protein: CASSAGLAGFADTQYF.

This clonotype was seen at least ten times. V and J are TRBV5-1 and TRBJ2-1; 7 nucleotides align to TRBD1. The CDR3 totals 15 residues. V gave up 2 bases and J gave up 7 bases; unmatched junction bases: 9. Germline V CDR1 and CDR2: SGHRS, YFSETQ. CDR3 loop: CASSLWGQGENEQFF. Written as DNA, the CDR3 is TGCGCCAGCAGCTTATGGGGGCAGGGGGAGAATGAGCAGTTCTTC.

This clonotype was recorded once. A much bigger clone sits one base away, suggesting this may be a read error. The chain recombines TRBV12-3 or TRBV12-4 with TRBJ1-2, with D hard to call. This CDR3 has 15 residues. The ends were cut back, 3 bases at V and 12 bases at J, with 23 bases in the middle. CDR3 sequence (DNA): TGTGCCAGCAGTTTGCAAGAAGCCTATTCCGAGGGCGACACCTTC. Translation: CASSLQEAYSEGDTF.

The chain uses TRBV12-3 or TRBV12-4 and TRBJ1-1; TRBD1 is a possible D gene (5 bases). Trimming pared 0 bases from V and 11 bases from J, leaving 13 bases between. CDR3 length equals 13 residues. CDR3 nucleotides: TGTGCCAGCAGTTTAGCGCAGCAGGGAGGGGCTTTCTTT. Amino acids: CASSLAQQGGAFF.

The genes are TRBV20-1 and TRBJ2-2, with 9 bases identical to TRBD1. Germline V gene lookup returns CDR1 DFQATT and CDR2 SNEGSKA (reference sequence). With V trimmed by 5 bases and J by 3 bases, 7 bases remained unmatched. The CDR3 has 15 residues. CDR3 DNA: TGCAGTGCTGTCTCCGGGACAGGGTACACCGGGGAGCTGTTTTTT. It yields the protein CSAVSGTGYTGELFF.

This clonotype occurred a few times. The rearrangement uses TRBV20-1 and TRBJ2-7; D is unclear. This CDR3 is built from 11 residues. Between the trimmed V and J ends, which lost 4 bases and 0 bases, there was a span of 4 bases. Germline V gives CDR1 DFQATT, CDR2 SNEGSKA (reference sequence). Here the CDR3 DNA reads TGCAGTGCTACTGCCTCCTACGAGCAGTACTTC. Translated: CSATASYEQYF.

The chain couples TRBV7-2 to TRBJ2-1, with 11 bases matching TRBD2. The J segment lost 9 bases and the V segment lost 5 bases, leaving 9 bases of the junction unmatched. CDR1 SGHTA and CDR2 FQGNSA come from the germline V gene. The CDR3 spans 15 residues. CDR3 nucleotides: TGTGCCAGCAGCAAGACTAGCGGGGCCTTCGGTGAGCAGTTCTTC. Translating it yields CASSKTSGAFGEQFF.